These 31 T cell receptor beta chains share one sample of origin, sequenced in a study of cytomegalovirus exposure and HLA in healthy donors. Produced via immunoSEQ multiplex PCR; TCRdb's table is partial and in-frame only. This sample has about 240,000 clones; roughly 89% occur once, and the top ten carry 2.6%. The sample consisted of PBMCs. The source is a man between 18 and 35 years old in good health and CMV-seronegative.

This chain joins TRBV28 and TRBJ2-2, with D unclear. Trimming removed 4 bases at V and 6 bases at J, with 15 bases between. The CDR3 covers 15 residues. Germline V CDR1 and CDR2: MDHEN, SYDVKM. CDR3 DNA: TGTGCCAGCAGTTATCGGCAAGGTCGGGCCGGGGAGCTGTTTTTT. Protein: CASSYRQGRAGELFF.

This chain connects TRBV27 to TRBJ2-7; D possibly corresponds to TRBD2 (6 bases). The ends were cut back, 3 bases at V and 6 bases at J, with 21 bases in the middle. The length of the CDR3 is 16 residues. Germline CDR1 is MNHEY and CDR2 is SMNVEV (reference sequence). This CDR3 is CASSFGAGMTLAEQYF. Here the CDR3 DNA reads TGTGCCAGCAGTTTTGGGGCGGGGATGACCTTGGCCGAGCAGTACTTC.

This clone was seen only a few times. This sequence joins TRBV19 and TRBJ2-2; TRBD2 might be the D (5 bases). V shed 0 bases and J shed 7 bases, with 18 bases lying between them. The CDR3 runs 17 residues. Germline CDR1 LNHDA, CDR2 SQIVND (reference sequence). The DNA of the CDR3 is TGTGCCAGTAGTATAGAAAGAGGGAAGCGGTTAGGCGGGGAGCTGTTTTTT. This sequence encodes CASSIERGKRLGGELFF.

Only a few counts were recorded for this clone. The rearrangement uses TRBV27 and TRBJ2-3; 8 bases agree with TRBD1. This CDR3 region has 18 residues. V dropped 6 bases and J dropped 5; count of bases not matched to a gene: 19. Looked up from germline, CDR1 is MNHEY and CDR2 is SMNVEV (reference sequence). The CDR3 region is CASSSFSGGEGWIDTQYF. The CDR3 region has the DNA TGTGCCAGCAGCTCATTCTCAGGGGGCGAGGGTTGGATAGATACGCAGTATTTT.

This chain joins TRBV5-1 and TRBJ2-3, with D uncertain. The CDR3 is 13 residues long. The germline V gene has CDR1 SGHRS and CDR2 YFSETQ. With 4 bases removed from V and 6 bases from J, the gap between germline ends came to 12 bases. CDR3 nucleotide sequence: TGCGCCAGCAGCACACCCCCCTGGGATACGCAGTATTTT. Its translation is CASSTPPWDTQYF.

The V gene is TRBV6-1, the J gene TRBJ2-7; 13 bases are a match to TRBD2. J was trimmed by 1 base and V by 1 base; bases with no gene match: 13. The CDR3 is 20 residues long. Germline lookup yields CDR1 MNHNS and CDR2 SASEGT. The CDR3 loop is CASSEEIGLAGDARSYEQYF. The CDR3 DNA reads TGTGCCAGCAGTGAAGAAATTGGACTAGCGGGAGATGCGAGGTCCTACGAGCAGTACTTC.

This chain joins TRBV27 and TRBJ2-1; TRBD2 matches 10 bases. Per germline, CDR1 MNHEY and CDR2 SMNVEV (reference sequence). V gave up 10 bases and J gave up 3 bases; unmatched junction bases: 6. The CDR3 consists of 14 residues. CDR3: CATRTSGHYNEQFF. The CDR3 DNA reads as TGTGCCACCAGGACTAGCGGACACTACAATGAGCAGTTCTTC.

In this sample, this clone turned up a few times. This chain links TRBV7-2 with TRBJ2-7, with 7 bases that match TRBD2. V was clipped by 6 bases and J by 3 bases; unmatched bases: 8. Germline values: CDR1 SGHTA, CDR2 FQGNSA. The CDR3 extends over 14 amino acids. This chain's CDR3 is CASRSTGLLYEQYF. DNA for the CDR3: TGTGCCAGCAGATCCACGGGACTACTCTACGAGCAGTACTTC.

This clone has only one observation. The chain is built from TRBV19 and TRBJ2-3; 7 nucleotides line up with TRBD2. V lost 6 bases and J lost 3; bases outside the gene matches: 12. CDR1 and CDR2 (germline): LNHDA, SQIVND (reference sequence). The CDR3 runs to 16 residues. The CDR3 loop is CASSPTGGSKTDTQYF. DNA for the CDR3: TGTGCCAGTAGCCCCACTGGCGGGAGTAAGACAGATACGCAGTATTTT.

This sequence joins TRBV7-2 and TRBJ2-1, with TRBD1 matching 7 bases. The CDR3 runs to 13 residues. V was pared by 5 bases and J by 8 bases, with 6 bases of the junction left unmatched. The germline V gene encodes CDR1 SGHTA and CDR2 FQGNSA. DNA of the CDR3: TGTGCCAGCAGCCCCTACAGGGGCCATGAGCAGTTCTTC. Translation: CASSPYRGHEQFF.

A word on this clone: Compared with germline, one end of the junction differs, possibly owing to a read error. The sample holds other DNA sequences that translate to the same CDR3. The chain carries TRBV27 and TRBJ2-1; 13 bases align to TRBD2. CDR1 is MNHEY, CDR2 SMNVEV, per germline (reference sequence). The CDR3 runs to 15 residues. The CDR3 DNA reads TGTGCCAGCAGTATACTAGCGGGAGGGACGAATGAACAGTTCTTC. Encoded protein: CASSILAGGTNEQFF.

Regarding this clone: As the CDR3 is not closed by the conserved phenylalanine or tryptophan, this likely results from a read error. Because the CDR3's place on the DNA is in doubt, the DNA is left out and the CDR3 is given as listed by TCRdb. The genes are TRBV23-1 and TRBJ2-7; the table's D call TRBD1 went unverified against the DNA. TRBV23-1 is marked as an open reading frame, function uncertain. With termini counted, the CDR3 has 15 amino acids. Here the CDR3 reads CASRPRPCRDKDPFP.

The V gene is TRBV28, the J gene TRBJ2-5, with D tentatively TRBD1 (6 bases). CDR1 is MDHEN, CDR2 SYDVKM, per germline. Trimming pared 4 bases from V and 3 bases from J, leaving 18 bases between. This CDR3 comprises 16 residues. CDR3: CASSSTYRDGEETQYF. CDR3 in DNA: TGTGCCAGCAGTTCGACCTACAGGGATGGGGAAGAGACCCAGTACTTC.

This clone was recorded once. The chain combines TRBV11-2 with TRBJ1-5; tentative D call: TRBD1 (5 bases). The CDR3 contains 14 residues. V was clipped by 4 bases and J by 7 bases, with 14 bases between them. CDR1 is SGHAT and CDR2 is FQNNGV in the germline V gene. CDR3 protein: CASSSTGVQQPQHF. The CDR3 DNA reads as TGTGCCAGCAGCTCCACAGGAGTCCAGCAGCCCCAGCATTTT.

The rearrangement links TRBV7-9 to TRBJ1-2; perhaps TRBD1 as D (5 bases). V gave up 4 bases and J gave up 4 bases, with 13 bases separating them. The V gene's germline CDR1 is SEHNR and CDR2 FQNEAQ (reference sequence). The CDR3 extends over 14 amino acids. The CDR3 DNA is TGTGCCAGCAGCTCCGGGGGGGGTAGCTATGGCTACACCTTC. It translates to CASSSGGGSYGYTF.

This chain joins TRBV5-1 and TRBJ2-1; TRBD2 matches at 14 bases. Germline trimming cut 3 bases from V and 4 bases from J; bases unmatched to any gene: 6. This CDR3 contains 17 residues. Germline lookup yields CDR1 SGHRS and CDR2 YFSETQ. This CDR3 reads CASSWGLAGDTYNEQFF. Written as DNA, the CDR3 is TGCGCCAGCAGCTGGGGACTAGCGGGGGACACTTACAATGAGCAGTTCTTC. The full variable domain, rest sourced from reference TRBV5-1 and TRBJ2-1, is KAGVTQTPRYLIKTRGQQVTLSCSPISGHRSVSWYQQTPGQGLQFLFEYFSETQRNKGNFPGRFSGRQFSNSRSEMNVSTLELGDSALYLCASSWGLAGDTYNEQFFGPGTRLTVL.

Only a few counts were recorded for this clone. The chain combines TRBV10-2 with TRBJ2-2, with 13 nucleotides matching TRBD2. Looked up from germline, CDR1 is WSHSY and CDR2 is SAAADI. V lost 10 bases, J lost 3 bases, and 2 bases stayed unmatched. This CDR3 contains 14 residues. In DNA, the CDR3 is TGCGCCACGGGACTAGCGGGGTACACCGGGGAGCTGTTTTTT. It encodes CATGLAGYTGELFF.

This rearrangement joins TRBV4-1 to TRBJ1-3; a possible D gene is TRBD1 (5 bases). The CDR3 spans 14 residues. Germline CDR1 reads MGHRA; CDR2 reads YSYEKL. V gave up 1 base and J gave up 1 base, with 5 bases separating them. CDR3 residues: CASSQAGSGNTIYF. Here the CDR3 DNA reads TGCGCCAGCAGCCAAGCAGGGTCTGGAAACACCATATATTTT.

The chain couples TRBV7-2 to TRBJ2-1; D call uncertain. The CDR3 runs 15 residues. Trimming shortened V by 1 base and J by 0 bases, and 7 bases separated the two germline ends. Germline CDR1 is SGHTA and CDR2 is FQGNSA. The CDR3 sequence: CASSLVRSSYNEQFF. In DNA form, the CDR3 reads TGTGCCAGCAGCTTAGTCCGGAGCTCCTACAATGAGCAGTTCTTC.

In DNA form, the CDR3 reads TGTGCCAGCAGTGCCGGAGGGAGCGGCTACACCTTC. Translated: CASSAGGSGYTF. This sequence joins TRBV2 and TRBJ1-2, with unresolved D. There are 12 residues in the CDR3. The germline V gene encodes CDR1 SNHLY and CDR2 FYNNEI. V shed 4 bases and J shed 8 bases, with 11 bases lying between them.

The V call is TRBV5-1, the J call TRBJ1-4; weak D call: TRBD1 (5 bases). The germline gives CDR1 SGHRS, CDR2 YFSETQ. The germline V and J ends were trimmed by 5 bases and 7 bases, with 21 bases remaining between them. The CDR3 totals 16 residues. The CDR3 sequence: CASSFIPGLGSEKLFF. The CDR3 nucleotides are TGCGCCAGCAGTTTTATCCCAGGGCTCGGGAGTGAAAAACTGTTTTTT. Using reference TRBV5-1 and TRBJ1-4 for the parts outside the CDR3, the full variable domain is KAGVTQTPRYLIKTRGQQVTLSCSPISGHRSVSWYQQTPGQGLQFLFEYFSETQRNKGNFPGRFSGRQFSNSRSEMNVSTLELGDSALYLCASSFIPGLGSEKLFFGSGTQLSVL.

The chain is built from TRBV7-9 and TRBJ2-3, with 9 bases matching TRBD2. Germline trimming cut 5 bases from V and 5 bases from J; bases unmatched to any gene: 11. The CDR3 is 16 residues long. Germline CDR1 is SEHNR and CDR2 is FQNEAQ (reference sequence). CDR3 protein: CASSELAGGHGDTQYF. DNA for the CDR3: TGTGCCAGCAGCGAACTGGCGGGAGGGCATGGAGATACGCAGTATTTT.

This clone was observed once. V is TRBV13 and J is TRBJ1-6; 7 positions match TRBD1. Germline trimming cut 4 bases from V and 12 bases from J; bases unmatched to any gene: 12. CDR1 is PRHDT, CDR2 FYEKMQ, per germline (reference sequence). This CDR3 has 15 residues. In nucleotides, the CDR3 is TGTGCCAGCAGCTCAAAACAGGGGACCCCCCTACCCCTCCACTTT. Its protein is CASSSKQGTPLPLHF.

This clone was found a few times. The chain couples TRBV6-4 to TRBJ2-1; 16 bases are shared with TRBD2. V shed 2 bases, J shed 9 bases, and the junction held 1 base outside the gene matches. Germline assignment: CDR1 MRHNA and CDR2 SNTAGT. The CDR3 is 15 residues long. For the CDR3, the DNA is TGTGCCAGCAGTGACGGGACTAGCGGGGGGGCTGAGCAGTTCTTC. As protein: CASSDGTSGGAEQFF.

This chain's CDR3 is CASRERGRVHEQYF. The CDR3 coding sequence is TGCGCCAGCAGGGAGAGGGGGCGGGTCCACGAGCAGTACTTC. This chain joins TRBV10-1 and TRBJ2-7, with 7 positions matching TRBD1. This CDR3 contains 14 residues. V gave up 6 bases and J gave up 5 bases; unmatched junction bases: 10. Germline lookup yields CDR1 WNHNN and CDR2 SYGVQD (reference sequence).

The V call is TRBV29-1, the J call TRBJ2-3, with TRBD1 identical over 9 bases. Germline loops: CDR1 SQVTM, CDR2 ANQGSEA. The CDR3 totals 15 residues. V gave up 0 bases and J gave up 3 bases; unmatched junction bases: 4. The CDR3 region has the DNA TGCAGCGTTGAAGATTGGGGACAGGGAACAGATACGCAGTATTTT. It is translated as CSVEDWGQGTDTQYF.

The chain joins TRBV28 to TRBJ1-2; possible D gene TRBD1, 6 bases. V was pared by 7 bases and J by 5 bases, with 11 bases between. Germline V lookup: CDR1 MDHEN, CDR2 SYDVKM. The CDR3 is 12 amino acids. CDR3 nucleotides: TGTGCCAGCACCAATAGGGGGTATGGCTACACCTTC. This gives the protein CASTNRGYGYTF.

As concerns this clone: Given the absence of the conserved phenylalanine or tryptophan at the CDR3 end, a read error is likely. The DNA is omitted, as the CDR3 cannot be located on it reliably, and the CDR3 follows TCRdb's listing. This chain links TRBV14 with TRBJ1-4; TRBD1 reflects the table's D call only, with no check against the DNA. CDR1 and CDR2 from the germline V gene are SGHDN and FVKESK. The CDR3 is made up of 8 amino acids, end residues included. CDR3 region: CASSQDPI.

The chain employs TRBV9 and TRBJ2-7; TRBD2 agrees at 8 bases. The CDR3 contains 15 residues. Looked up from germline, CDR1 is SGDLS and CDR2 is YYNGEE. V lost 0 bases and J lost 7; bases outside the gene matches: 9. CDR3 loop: CASSVGGGPSEEQYF. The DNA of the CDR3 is TGTGCCAGCAGCGTAGGCGGGGGGCCCTCGGAAGAGCAGTACTTC.

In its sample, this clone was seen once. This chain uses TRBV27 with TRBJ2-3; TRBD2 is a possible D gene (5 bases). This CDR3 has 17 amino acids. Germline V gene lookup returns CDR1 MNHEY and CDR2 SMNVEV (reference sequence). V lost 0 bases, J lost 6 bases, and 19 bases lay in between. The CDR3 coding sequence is TGTGCCAGCAGTTTATCGACCGGACTTCTCCGGCTGGATACGCAGTATTTT. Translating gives CASSLSTGLLRLDTQYF.

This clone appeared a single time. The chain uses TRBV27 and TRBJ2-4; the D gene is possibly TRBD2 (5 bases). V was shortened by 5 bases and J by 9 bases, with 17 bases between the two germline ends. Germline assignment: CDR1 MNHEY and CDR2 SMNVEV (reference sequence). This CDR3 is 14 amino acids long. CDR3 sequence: CASSEAAGGGIQYF. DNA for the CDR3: TGTGCCAGCAGTGAAGCGGCAGGCGGTGGCATTCAGTACTTC.